This T cell receptor (beta chain) was captured by sequencing in a study of PD-1 blockade in classical Hodgkin lymphoma. For the study at large: Intravenous delivery of nivolumab at 3 mg/kg to patients occurred every 2 weeks. Whole-study results and caveats: At baseline, newly diagnosed patients reportedly showed less TCR diversity than healthy donors. The authors excluded patients who started nivolumab under 1 year after ASCT. CD4+ TCR diversity climbed significantly by C4D1, unlike CD8+ TCR diversity.

Sample share makes this clone medium-sized. Its antigen is as yet unknown. Produced via immunoSEQ multiplex PCR; TCRdb's table is partial and in-frame only. Here the sample spans 30,000 to 40,000 clones, approximately 90% being singletons. The V gene's germline CDR1 is SEHNR and CDR2 FQNEAQ (reference sequence). CDR3 length: 14 residues. V was trimmed by 4 bases and J by 1 base, leaving 10 bases between them. Relapse was seen in all patients after autologous stem cell transplantation, and brentuximab vedotin exposure was variable. Purified CD4+ T cells were obtained from thawed PBMCs through magnetic negative selection.

The specimen was CD4+ T cells from blood, collected at baseline. The source is a human donor with classical Hodgkin lymphoma. The V gene is TRBV7-9, the J gene TRBJ1-2, with a weak D call TRBD1 (5 bases). The CDR3 bases are TGTGCCAGCAGCTCCGGGACGGTTAACTATGGCTACACCTTC. This encodes CASSSGTVNYGYTF.